This T cell receptor (beta chain) was captured by sequencing in a study of cytomegalovirus exposure and HLA in healthy donors (TCRdb year 2017). General notes on the study: In an earlier analysis of approximately 500 of the donors, roughly 300 Gb of sequence data and 90 million to 120 million unique TCR beta sequences from roughly 190 million T cells were reported. Because of strong linkage in the cohort, 4 to 6 DR-DQ haplotypes were treated as single units for association and clustering. An early release that covered 640 HLA-typed donors contained approximately 290 gigabases of sequencing data and 80 million or so unique TCR sequences. Among around 400 genotyped donors of the cohort, an average of about 220,000 unique TCR beta nucleotide sequences was sequenced per donor, of which approximately 19% were non-productive. Of the roughly 390 genotyped donors, 81% were placed in the genetic ancestry cluster associated with self-reported Caucasian donors. Donor age, sex, ethnicity and CMV serostatus were compiled together with the repertoire data. An earlier analysis of nearly 600 of the donors applied high-throughput TCR beta sequencing to assess whether each TCR beta V gene segment acted as functional or pseudogenic. High-throughput TCR immunosequencing, statistical association of individual TCRs with disease status, and machine learning were combined to predict cytomegalovirus infection status. The T cell repertoires of about 700 subjects were profiled by immunosequencing and related to cytomegalovirus serostatus. To study patterns of TCR occurrence, a later analysis re-analyzed previously published TCR beta repertoires from more than 550 donors and added high-resolution HLA genotyping. Genome-wide SNP genotypes for about 55% of the 666 donors were used in a later genetic analysis, which treated that subset as a discovery cohort. Every repertoire in the discovery cohort had been generated on one and the same sequencing platform. A separate validation cohort of over 95 different subjects was used in addition to the 666-subject first cohort. Class I and class II HLA loci were covered by the typing at four-digit resolution. The study aimed to test whether cataloging public T cell receptors could reveal signatures of past pathogen exposure. In the later analysis, no new phenotypic data were used to find candidate immune exposures; instead, reliance was placed on TCR beta sequences and their occurrence across donors. Typing coverage varied by locus: roughly 620-630 donors for A, B, C, DRB1 and DQB1; approximately 520 for DQA1; more than 600 for DPA1; under 490 for DPB1.

Overall study results and their limits: A cluster of highly shared sequence variants was judged likely to represent a technical artifact of the sequencing pipeline. Because HLA typing was missing for some donors at each locus, association tests included only the typed subset. According to a later analysis, parvovirus B19, influenza, CMV and Epstein-Barr virus appeared linked to several top co-occurrence clusters. Most TCR sequences were seen in very few donors, while some public TCRs were found in many individuals. According to a later analysis, most CMV-associated TCR beta chains appeared to be HLA-restricted, and the HLA associations seemed to be driven largely by CMV exposure. A further reported finding was that TCR beta sequences accurately predicted the HLA-A and HLA-B alleles for most subjects in the first cohort. When HLA alleles, especially DR and DQ, strongly co-occurred, attributing TCR associations to individual alleles was difficult. A later analysis found that HLA-associated TCR beta chains were more clonally expanded and had lower generation probabilities than equally common non-associated chains. Sequencing depth was assumed to be roughly uniform across donors in the presence/absence analyses, though that assumption may not hold. Cytomegalovirus status was reported to be diagnosed by the classifier with high specificity and sensitivity in both the original and validation cohorts. Because counts were too low, about 18 rarely observed V segments, including chromosome 9 orphons, were left out of the earlier analysis of roughly 600 of the donors. The 87-base-pair reads could not distinguish some IMGT-functional V segments, including TRBV6-2 and TRBV6-3, so those segments were excluded. Specific HLA alleles were associated with 15,000 to 20,000 TCR beta sequences at a false discovery rate of 0.05 in a later analysis. Only TCR beta chains were sequenced in this cohort, and the absence of alpha or paired-chain data limited detectable features. Three of the identified cytomegalovirus-associated TCR beta chains were confirmed in vitro to be specific for cytomegalovirus antigens. In a later genetic analysis, a missense DCLRE1C variant was associated with V-gene and J-gene trimming of TCR beta chains, and the association was replicated in an independent cohort. According to a later analysis, TCR association rates differed among HLA loci, with DRB1 alleles showing the most associated TCRs and HLA-C alleles showing the fewest. Linkage disequilibrium might explain the correlated functional status among segregating V segments, but an unknown experimental factor could not be ruled out. According to a later genetic analysis, donors in an Asian-associated ancestry cluster had fewer N-insertions in productive TCRs than the approximately 710-donor mean. A total of 150 to 200 TCR beta chains were listed by the study as associated with cytomegalovirus. Broadly in line with IMGT annotations, most TCR beta V segments showed up in productive rearrangements about 87% or about 30% of the time in an earlier analysis of approximately 600 of the donors. The authors suggested that the approach could potentially be generalized to other disease states and immunological phenotypes. CMV serostatus was the only immune exposure information available for the cohort.

The cohort comprised around 690 healthy bone marrow donors. All cohort members were sampled while nominally healthy, although unrecorded immune exposures were likely present. The donor was CMV seronegative and belonged to the group of around 400 seronegative cohort members. A peripheral blood sample was provided by each donor, and peripheral blood mononuclear cells were used for TCR beta sequencing. Genomic DNA extraction from the blood cell samples was performed with the Qiagen DNeasy Blood Extraction Kit. Library preparation employed the immunoSEQ multiplex PCR assay. For the multiplex PCR, a mixture combining 60 forward primers for TCR Vbeta segments and 13 reverse primers for TCR Jbeta segments was used. Amplification of the CDR3 region of rearranged TCR beta genes was performed with a multiplex PCR assay on genomic DNA. The Illumina HiSeq System was used to sequence the amplified TCR beta libraries as 87-base-pair reads. On the authors' methods: In a later analysis, tens of millions of unique TCR beta chains were counted across the approximately 640 repertoires, and roughly 11 million of these chains were shared by at least two donors. To remove PCR and sequencing errors, raw reads were error-corrected and collapsed into unique sequences using a nearest-neighbor algorithm that merged closely related sequences. CDR3 sequences were aligned to IMGT reference sequences to assign V, D and J gene segments. For a sequence to be retained, a match of at least six nucleotides to both a V gene segment and a J gene segment was required. A rearrangement was called productive if the CDR3 had no stop codons and remained in frame with V and J, and every other rearrangement was called non-productive. CDR3 was defined according to IMGT convention as the region running from the second conserved V-encoded cysteine to the conserved J-encoded phenylalanine. Sequences without an unambiguous match to a single V gene segment were excluded from the earlier analysis of over 500 of the donors. In an earlier analysis of some 590 of the donors, a V segment was called functional when productive rearrangements were above 56.7%, and segregating when the standard deviation between donors exceeded 5%. A statistical classification framework was developed to diagnose cytomegalovirus status using the catalog of TCR beta chain sequences. V and J gene assignment, in a later analysis, came from comparing TCR nucleotide sequences with IMGT/GENE-DB human TR gene sequences. In a later analysis, CDR3 sequences and most-parsimonious VDJ recombination scenarios were assigned using the TCRdist pipeline. In a later analysis, each TCR beta chain was defined by its CDR3 amino acid sequence together with its V-gene family, and reads without a unique V-gene family were excluded. In a later analysis, a few hundred highly shared, low-generation-probability nucleotide sequences were removed to address suspected cross-contamination and a sequencing artifact. A later analysis calculated a clonal expansion index for each public chain from normalized within-repertoire ranks of inferred template counts. In a later analysis, generation probabilities were computed with a VDJ recombination model fitted to out-of-frame rearrangements, and the resulting probabilities were checked against IGoR. A later analysis scored TCR-TCR, TCR-HLA and TCR-CMV co-occurrence with hypergeometric tests, applying a repertoire-size bias correction to TCR pairs. False discovery rates were estimated in a later analysis by permuting HLA or CMV assignments 20 times. In a later analysis, co-occurring TCRs were grouped using DBSCAN, and TCRdist sequence similarity was added for clustering within HLA-allele-positive subsets. For co-occurrence clustering, repertoires with fewer than 30,000 or more than 120,000 public chains were excluded, along with 5 or 6 repertoires with anomalous nucleotide sharing. TCRdb limited this immuneACCESS table to in-frame rearrangements with V and J called. A share of clones is missing; checked studies link under half to unresolved V genes, and the rest is unexplained. V and J calls and clone size come straight from that table; D and trimming were deduced from the DNA. Present in this sample are approximately 150,000 clones, roughly 70% of which were seen just once. The ten largest clones represent under 3.5% of the sample.

Comment on this clone: Its antigen is currently not known. No much larger clone is present one base from it, and per-base qualities are unavailable.

Measured from the cysteine to the phenylalanine, the CDR3 is 15 residues long. Only the CDR3 DNA is retained, 45 bases long and in frame from the first base. Germline trimming: 8 bases from V, 3 bases from J; junction bases outside gene matches: 10. The germline V gene gives CDR1 as MRHNA and CDR2 as SNTAGT. Specimen: PBMCs. The TCR comes from a woman aged 25 to 45 in good health and CMV-seronegative. The rearrangement combines TRBV6-4 with TRBJ2-5; 9 nucleotides in the junction match TRBD1. The CDR3 here reads CASPRTGGAKETQYF. The bases read TGTGCCAGCCCTCGAACAGGGGGCGCGAAAGAGACCCAGTACTTC.